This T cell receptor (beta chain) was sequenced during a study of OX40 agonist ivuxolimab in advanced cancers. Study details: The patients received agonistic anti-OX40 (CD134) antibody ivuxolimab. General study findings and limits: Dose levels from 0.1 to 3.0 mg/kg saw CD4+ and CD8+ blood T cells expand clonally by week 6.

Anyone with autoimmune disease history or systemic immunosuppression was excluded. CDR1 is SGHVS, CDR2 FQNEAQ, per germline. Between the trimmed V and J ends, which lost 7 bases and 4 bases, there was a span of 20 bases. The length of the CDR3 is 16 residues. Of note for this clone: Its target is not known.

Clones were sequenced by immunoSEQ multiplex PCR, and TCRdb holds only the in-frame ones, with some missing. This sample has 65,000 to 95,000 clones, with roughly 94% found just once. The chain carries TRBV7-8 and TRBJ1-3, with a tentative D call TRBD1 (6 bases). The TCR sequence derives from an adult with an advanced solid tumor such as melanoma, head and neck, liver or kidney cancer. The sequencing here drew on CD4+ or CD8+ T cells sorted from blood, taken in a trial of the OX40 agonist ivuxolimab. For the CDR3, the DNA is TGTGCCAGCAACCCCTTGGGGGGGGCGCCCGGAAACACCATATATTTT. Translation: CASNPLGGAPGNTIYF.